The 30 T cell receptor beta chains presented below share a single source sample, sequenced in a study of blood T cell repertoires in COVID-19. Method: immunoSEQ multiplex PCR; TCRdb's copy keeps in-frame clones and lacks some. This table has some 170,000 clones, more than 65% appearing once. Sequencing was carried out using PBMCs or T cells enriched from blood (not recorded which). The receptors come from a man aged 45 to 65 who had recovered from COVID-19.

The V gene is TRBV4-1, the J gene TRBJ2-5, with a possible D match to TRBD2 (6 bases). Trimming stripped 0 bases from V and 2 bases from J, with 16 bases between. The length of the CDR3 is 17 residues. From germline, CDR1 is MGHRA and CDR2 YSYEKL. This chain's CDR3 is CASSQDPPRGQQETQYF. The DNA of the CDR3 is TGCGCCAGCAGCCAAGATCCCCCGCGGGGCCAACAAGAGACCCAGTACTTC.

J is TRBJ1-2 and V is TRBV21-1; TRBD1 was called by the table and not checked on the DNA. TRBV21-1 is a documented pseudogene. The CDR3 contains 13 residues. The CDR3 is CASSNDRGGGYTF. The CDR3 bases are TGTGCCAGCAGCAACGACAGGGGAGGCGGCTACACCTTC.

V is TRBV12-3 or TRBV12-4 and J is TRBJ1-2; D remains unclear. V lost 5 bases and J 1 base, leaving 8 bases between the germline ends. The CDR3 runs to 13 residues. CDR3 protein: CASSTSFNYGYTF. In DNA, the CDR3 is TGTGCCAGCAGTACGAGCTTTAACTATGGCTACACCTTC.

J is TRBJ2-1 and V is TRBV5-5, with 7 bases fitting TRBD2. This CDR3 is 16 amino acids long. V gave up 6 bases and J gave up 0 bases; unmatched junction bases: 9. Looked up from germline, CDR1 is SGHKS and CDR2 is YYEKEE (reference sequence). CDR3 amino acids: CASTKERGSSYNEQFF. CDR3 nucleotides: TGTGCCAGCACCAAGGAGCGGGGTAGCTCCTACAATGAGCAGTTCTTC.

The chain joins TRBV25-1 to TRBJ1-1, with D perhaps matching TRBD1 (5 bases). V lost 4 bases to trimming and J lost 2 bases, with 14 bases between them. The CDR3 has 15 residues. Germline V gives CDR1 MGHDK, CDR2 SYGVNS. CDR3 DNA: TGTGCCAGCAGTGTCACGTACAGGACAAACACTGAAGCTTTCTTT. This sequence encodes CASSVTYRTNTEAFF.

This clone was picked up a small number of times. The chain has TRBV27 and TRBJ1-3; D is undetermined. V lost 4 bases to trimming and J lost 8 bases, with 15 bases between them. Germline V CDR1 and CDR2: MNHEY, SMNVEV (reference sequence). The CDR3 sequence is 14 residues long. The CDR3 DNA is TGTGCCAGCAGTTCTCGGACTGTGTTTGACACCATATATTTT. It encodes CASSSRTVFDTIYF.

The chain combines TRBV6-4 with TRBJ1-2; D is possibly TRBD1 (6 bases). V lost 4 bases, J lost 8 bases, and 17 bases lay in between. The CDR3 runs to 14 residues. The V gene's germline CDR1 is MRHNA and CDR2 SNTAGT. This chain's CDR3 is CASSAEDSGSGYTF. CDR3 nucleotides: TGTGCCAGCAGTGCGGAGGACAGCGGATCGGGCTACACCTTC.

This chain connects TRBV10-2 to TRBJ2-1; D perhaps matches TRBD2 (7 bases). There are 16 residues in the CDR3. Germline V gene lookup returns CDR1 WSHSY and CDR2 SAAADI. Trimming removed 3 bases at V and 0 bases at J, with 12 bases between. For the CDR3, the DNA is TGCGCCAGCAGTGATCCGGGGGGCCCCTCCTACAATGAGCAGTTCTTC. It specifies CASSDPGGPSYNEQFF.

This clone was observed a few times. The rearrangement links TRBV19 to TRBJ1-4; weak D call: TRBD1 (6 bases). Per germline, CDR1 LNHDA and CDR2 SQIVND (reference sequence). V dropped 1 base and J dropped 4 bases, with 19 bases sitting between them. The length of the CDR3 is 18 residues. The CDR3 DNA follows: TGTGCCAGTAGTATAGCGGCCCCTGCTACAGGGCTTAATGAAAAACTGTTTTTT. As protein: CASSIAAPATGLNEKLFF.

The genes are TRBV19 and TRBJ2-5; 9 positions agree with TRBD2. The V gene end was trimmed by 4 bases and the J gene end by 1 base; junction bases not matched to a gene: 4. This CDR3 contains 15 residues. The V gene's germline CDR1 is LNHDA and CDR2 SQIVND (reference sequence). In nucleotides, the CDR3 is TGTGCCAGTAGTAAGGTAGCGGGGGCCCAAGAGACCCAGTACTTC. Its translation: CASSKVAGAQETQYF.

The CDR3 bases are TGTGCCACCAGCAGAGACGGACGGAGGAAGACTGAAGCTTTCTTT. The encoded protein is CATSRDGRRKTEAFF. The chain joins TRBV15 to TRBJ1-1; D call uncertain. V was pared by 0 bases and J by 5 bases, with 13 bases between. Looked up from germline, CDR1 is LNHNV and CDR2 is YYDKDF (reference sequence). The CDR3 covers 15 residues.

This rearrangement joins TRBV3-1 (or the pseudogene TRBV3-2) to TRBJ2-1; TRBD2 aligns across 8 bases. Per the germline V gene, CDR1 is LGHDT and CDR2 is YNNKEL (reference sequence). With 4 bases clipped from V and 7 bases from J, the junction kept 12 bases outside the gene matches. This CDR3 spans 16 amino acids. The CDR3 protein is CASSPYSGVRQNEQFF. Written as DNA, the CDR3 is TGTGCCAGCAGCCCTTATAGCGGGGTCAGACAGAATGAGCAGTTCTTC.

The CDR3 DNA reads as TGTGCCAGTAGTATCCACCCCCAGGGGGGATTTTATGGCTACACCTTC. It is translated as CASSIHPQGGFYGYTF. This rearrangement joins TRBV19 to TRBJ1-2, with TRBD1 identical over 7 bases. There are 16 residues in the CDR3. CDR1 is LNHDA and CDR2 is SQIVND in the germline V gene (reference sequence). Germline trimming cut 3 bases from V and 5 bases from J; bases unmatched to any gene: 12.

This chain joins TRBV4-1 and TRBJ1-5; weak D call: TRBD1 (6 bases). Looked up from germline, CDR1 is MGHRA and CDR2 is YSYEKL. This CDR3 is 17 amino acids long. V was cut by 0 bases and J by 5 bases, with 17 bases left in between. The chain's CDR3 is CASSQDHSRGGYQPQHF. CDR3 in DNA: TGCGCCAGCAGCCAAGATCATAGTAGGGGGGGCTATCAGCCCCAGCATTTT.

This chain joins TRBV29-1 and TRBJ2-3; 9 nucleotides match TRBD1. The CDR3 extends over 13 amino acids. CDR1 and CDR2 (germline): SQVTM, ANQGSEA. J was trimmed by 3 bases and V by 4 bases; bases with no gene match: 2. The CDR3 sequence: CSVGDRGTDTQYF. CDR3 coding DNA: TGCAGCGTTGGTGACAGGGGGACAGATACGCAGTATTTT.

The V call is TRBV12-3 or TRBV12-4, the J call TRBJ1-2, with D hard to call. V lost 5 bases and J lost 5, with 9 bases in between. This CDR3 is built from 12 residues. The CDR3 here is CASSQAAYGYTF. Here the CDR3 DNA reads TGTGCCAGCAGTCAAGCAGCGTATGGCTACACCTTC.

V gene TRBV25-1 combines with J gene TRBJ1-1; D call uncertain. CDR1 is MGHDK and CDR2 is SYGVNS in the germline V gene. This CDR3 contains 12 residues. V lost 4 bases and J lost 1, with 4 bases in between. The CDR3, as DNA: TGTGCCAGCAGTGGACAGAACACTGAAGCTTTCTTT. It encodes CASSGQNTEAFF.

This sequence joins TRBV6-6 and TRBJ1-5; D unclear. V shed 0 bases and J shed 5 bases, with 8 bases lying between them. This CDR3 has 14 amino acids. Germline V gives CDR1 MNHNY, CDR2 SVGAGI (reference sequence). The CDR3, as DNA: TGTGCCAGCAGTTACTCAGGCGGAGATCAGCCCCAGCATTTT. This sequence encodes CASSYSGGDQPQHF.

The chain couples TRBV19 to TRBJ1-1, with 7 nucleotides matching TRBD1. The CDR3 is made up of 15 amino acids. V dropped 2 bases and J dropped 4; count of bases not matched to a gene: 7. Looked up from germline, CDR1 is LNHDA and CDR2 is SQIVND (reference sequence). The CDR3 DNA follows: TGTGCCAGTAGTATAAAGTGGTCAGGGGGCACTGAAGCTTTCTTT. Amino acids: CASSIKWSGGTEAFF.

The chain is built from TRBV30 and TRBJ2-1, with a possible D match to TRBD2 (5 bases). Germline V CDR1 and CDR2: GTSNPN, SVGIG (reference sequence). CDR3 length: 16 amino acids. V was cut by 0 bases and J by 3 bases, with 15 bases left in between. The CDR3 here is CAWSVRRANLYNEQFF. In DNA form, the CDR3 reads TGTGCCTGGAGTGTCAGGCGGGCGAACCTCTACAATGAGCAGTTCTTC.

Only one count was recorded for this clone. The chain uses TRBV3-1 (or the pseudogene TRBV3-2) and TRBJ2-1, with TRBD2 matching over 8 bases. J gave up 2 bases and V 6 bases, and 3 bases lay outside the gene matches. The germline gives CDR1 LGHDT, CDR2 YNNKEL (reference sequence). This CDR3 has 14 residues. In DNA form, the CDR3 reads TGTGCCAGCAGGGAGCGGGGGACCTACAATGAGCAGTTCTTC. Translating gives CASRERGTYNEQFF.

The genes are TRBV19 and TRBJ1-5, with 9 bases aligning to TRBD1. Germline CDR1 reads LNHDA; CDR2 reads SQIVND (reference sequence). V gave up 4 bases and J gave up 6 bases; unmatched junction bases: 7. The CDR3 covers 15 residues. The CDR3 protein is CASSRLNRGPQPQHF. CDR3 in DNA: TGTGCCAGTAGTAGGCTTAACAGGGGGCCTCAGCCCCAGCATTTT.

The V and J genes are TRBV6-5 and TRBJ1-1; 10 bases align to TRBD1. Trimming took 10 bases from V and 1 from J; bases not matched to a gene: 9. Germline V CDR1 and CDR2: MNHEY, SVGAGI. The CDR3 has 15 residues. The CDR3 sequence is CATRDRGGGNTEAFF. In DNA form, the CDR3 reads TGTGCCACCCGGGACAGGGGAGGGGGGAACACTGAAGCTTTCTTT.

The V gene is TRBV7-2, the J gene TRBJ2-7; D gene unclear. V was shortened by 0 bases and J by 0 bases, with 6 bases between the two germline ends. The CDR3 is made up of 14 amino acids. CDR1 and CDR2 (germline): SGHTA, FQGNSA. CDR3 region: CASSLAHSSYEQYF. In DNA, the CDR3 is TGTGCCAGCAGCTTAGCACACAGCTCCTACGAGCAGTACTTC.

This chain links TRBV15 with TRBJ1-4; D is ambiguous. Germline CDR1 LNHNV, CDR2 YYDKDF (reference sequence). The CDR3 has 13 residues. Trimming took off 9 bases at V and 0 bases at J, with 8 bases between the two ends. The CDR3 sequence: CATSLPTNEKLFF. The CDR3 region has the DNA TGTGCCACTAGCCTTCCAACTAATGAAAAACTGTTTTTT.

The V and J genes are TRBV11-2 and TRBJ2-1, with 10 bases fitting TRBD2. The germline V gene has CDR1 SGHAT and CDR2 FQNNGV. Trimming cost V 0 bases and J 7 bases; bases outside gene matches: 6. The CDR3 totals 16 residues. CDR3 protein: CASSLDILAGGNEQFF. CDR3 coding DNA: TGTGCCAGCAGCTTAGATATCTTAGCGGGGGGTAATGAGCAGTTCTTC.

This chain links TRBV5-4 with TRBJ2-3, with D perhaps matching TRBD2 (6 bases). The CDR3 spans 15 residues. Trimming removed 1 base at V and 3 bases at J, with 12 bases between. CDR1 and CDR2 from the germline V gene are SGHNT and YYREEE (reference sequence). The chain's CDR3 is CASSLTTSSTDTQYF. The CDR3 DNA sequence: TGTGCCAGCAGCTTGACAACTAGCTCTACAGATACGCAGTATTTT.

The CDR3 here is CASSLWGTGNTEAFF. The CDR3 nucleotides read TGTGCCAGCAGTTTATGGGGGACAGGGAATACTGAAGCTTTCTTT. V gene TRBV27 combines with J gene TRBJ1-1; 9 positions agree with TRBD1. Looked up from germline, CDR1 is MNHEY and CDR2 is SMNVEV (reference sequence). The CDR3 is 15 residues long. V gave up 1 base and J gave up 5 bases; unmatched junction bases: 5.

The chain combines TRBV19 with TRBJ2-7; D may be TRBD1 (6 bases). With 6 bases removed from V and 4 bases from J, the gap between germline ends came to 10 bases. The CDR3 is 12 residues long. Germline loops: CDR1 LNHDA, CDR2 SQIVND (reference sequence). CDR3 amino acids: CASSTGTYEQYF. CDR3 coding DNA: TGTGCCAGTAGCACCGGGACATACGAGCAGTACTTC. The full variable domain, its missing parts supplied by reference TRBV19 and TRBJ2-7, is DGGITQSPKYLFRKEGQNVTLSCEQNLNHDAMYWYRQDPGQGLRLIYYSQIVNDFQKGDIAEGYSVSREKKESFPLTVTSAQKNPTAFYLCASSTGTYEQYFGPGTRLTVT.

V usage is TRBV6-5 and J usage is TRBJ2-7; TRBD1 matches 7 bases. The CDR3 runs to 13 residues. V was pared by 6 bases and J by 7 bases, with 9 bases of the junction left unmatched. Germline-derived CDR1 and CDR2 are MNHEY and SVGAGI. CDR3 residues: CASRRDRVGEQYF. CDR3 in DNA: TGTGCCAGCAGAAGAGACAGGGTGGGTGAGCAGTACTTC.